A selection of T cell receptor beta chains follows, all from one sample in a study of CD8 T cells in Susac syndrome. TCRdb re-derived calls from the immunoSEQ multiplex PCR reads in MiXCR, one entry per CDR3 protein. The data show around 140,000 distinct CDR3 sequences, roughly 80% seen once. Material: CD8+ T cells from PBMCs. The receptors here all came from a human donor with multiple sclerosis. Each CDR3 is given with its conserved first and last residue. A row's size may be missing; if present it is once, few, many or a size class.

v_gene	j_gene	abundance	CDR3aa
TRBV4-1	TRBJ2-1	.	CAGSHGVEGEQFF
TRBV5-4	TRBJ1-3	.	CASASGVIGNTIYF
TRBV15	TRBJ2-2	.	CATSSSTTNTGELFF
TRBV12-3/TRBV12-4	TRBJ2-1	.	CASVPEGHNEQFF
TRBV20-1	TRBJ2-3	.	CSAAGTALGPHGDTQYF
TRBV3-1	TRBJ2-1	.	CASSPSKGQGANEQFF
TRBV29-1	TRBJ1-1	.	CSVGQGTTEAFF
TRBV12-3/TRBV12-4	TRBJ1-2	.	CASRLDRGYGYTF
TRBV2	TRBJ1-2	once	CASSEDRYPDGYTF
TRBV24-1	TRBJ1-5	.	CATSAGNSNQPQHF
TRBV27	TRBJ1-6	.	CASTDALSSYNSPLHF
TRBV5-6	TRBJ2-7	.	CASSYGPGLGEQYF
TRBV18	TRBJ1-1	few	CASSPGGNTEAFF
TRBV28	TRBJ1-1	.	CASTLAGQGSTEAFF
TRBV2	TRBJ1-2	.	CASSGRADSPPYGYTF
TRBV7-8	TRBJ1-5	.	CASSSGQGDQPQHF
TRBV6-2/TRBV6-3	TRBJ2-1	.	CASSYSGLAGGQGYIEQFF
TRBV7-9	TRBJ2-1	.	CASSNFAEDGNEQFF
TRBV20-1	TRBJ2-1	.	CSAPGLAGGFDSYNEQFF
TRBV19	TRBJ1-1	.	CASSSGEFYTEAFF
TRBV5-1	TRBJ2-1	.	CASSYPLSLQDEQFF
TRBV15	TRBJ2-3	.	CATSRVAGADTQYF
TRBV3-1	TRBJ2-7	few	CASSQESHEQYF
TRBV5-5	TRBJ2-7	few	CASSFGPSEQYF
TRBV4-1	TRBJ2-3	.	CASGQLYTSTYTDTQYF
TRBV6-1	TRBJ2-6	.	CASSEAKGTGANVLTF
TRBV7-2	TRBJ2-1	.	CASIYGTSGGAFHNEQFF
TRBV20-1	TRBJ1-1	.	CSARVRGDLNTEAFF
TRBV27	TRBJ1-1	.	CASSLYDSTEAFF